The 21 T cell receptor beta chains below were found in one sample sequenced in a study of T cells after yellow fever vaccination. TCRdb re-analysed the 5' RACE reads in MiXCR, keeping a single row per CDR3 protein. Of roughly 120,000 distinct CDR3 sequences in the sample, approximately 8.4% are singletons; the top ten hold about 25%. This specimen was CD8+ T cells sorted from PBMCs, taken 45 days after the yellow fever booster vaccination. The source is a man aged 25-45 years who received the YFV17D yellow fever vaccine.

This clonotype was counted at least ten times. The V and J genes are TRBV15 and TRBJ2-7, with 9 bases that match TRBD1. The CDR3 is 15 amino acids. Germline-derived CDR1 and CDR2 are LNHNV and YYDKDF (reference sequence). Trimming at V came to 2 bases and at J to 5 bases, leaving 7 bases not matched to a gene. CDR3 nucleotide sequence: TGTGCCACCAGCAGATCTGGGACAGGGATGGACGAGCAGTACTTC. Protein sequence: CATSRSGTGMDEQYF.

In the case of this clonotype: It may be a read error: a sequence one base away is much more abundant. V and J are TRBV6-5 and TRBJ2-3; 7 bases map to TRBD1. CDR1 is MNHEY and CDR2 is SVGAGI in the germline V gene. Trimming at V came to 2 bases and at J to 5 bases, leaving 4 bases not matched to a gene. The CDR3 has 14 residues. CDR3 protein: CASSYQGGQDTQYF. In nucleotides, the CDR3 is TGTGCCAGCAGTTACCAAGGGGGCCAAGATACGCAGTATTTT.

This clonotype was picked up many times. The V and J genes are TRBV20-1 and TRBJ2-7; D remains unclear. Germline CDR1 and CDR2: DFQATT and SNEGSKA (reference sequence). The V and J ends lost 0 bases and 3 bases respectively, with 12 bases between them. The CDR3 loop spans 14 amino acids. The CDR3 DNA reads TGCAGTGCTAGAGATTCCCTCTTTGACTACGAGCAGTACTTC. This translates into CSARDSLFDYEQYF.

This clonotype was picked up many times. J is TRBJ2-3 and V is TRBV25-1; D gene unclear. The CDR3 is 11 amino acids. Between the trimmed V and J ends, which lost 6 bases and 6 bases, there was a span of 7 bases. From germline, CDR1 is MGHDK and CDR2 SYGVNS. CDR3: CASRKGDTQYF. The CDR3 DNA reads TGTGCCAGCAGGAAAGGGGATACGCAGTATTTT.

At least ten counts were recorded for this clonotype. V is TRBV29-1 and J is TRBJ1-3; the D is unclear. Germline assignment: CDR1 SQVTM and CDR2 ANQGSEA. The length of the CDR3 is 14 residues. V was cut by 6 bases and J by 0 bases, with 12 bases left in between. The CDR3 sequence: CSVGYGYSGNTIYF. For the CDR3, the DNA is TGCAGCGTCGGTTACGGGTACTCTGGAAACACCATATATTTT.

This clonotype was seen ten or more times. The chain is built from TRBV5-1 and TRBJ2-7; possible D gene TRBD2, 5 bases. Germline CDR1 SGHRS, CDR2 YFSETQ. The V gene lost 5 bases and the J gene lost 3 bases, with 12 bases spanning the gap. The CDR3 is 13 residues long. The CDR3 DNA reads TGCGCCAGCAGGCGGGTATCCAACTACGAGCAGTACTTC. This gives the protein CASRRVSNYEQYF.

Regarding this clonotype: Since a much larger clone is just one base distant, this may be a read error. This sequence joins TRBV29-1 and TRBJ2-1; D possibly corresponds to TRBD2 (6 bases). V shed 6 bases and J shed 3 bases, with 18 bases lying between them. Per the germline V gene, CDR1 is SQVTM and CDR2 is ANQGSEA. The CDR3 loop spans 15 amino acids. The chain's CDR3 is CSVDIPGEFYNEQFF. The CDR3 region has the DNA TGCAGCGTCGATATACCGGGAGAATTCTACAATGAGCAGTTCTTC.

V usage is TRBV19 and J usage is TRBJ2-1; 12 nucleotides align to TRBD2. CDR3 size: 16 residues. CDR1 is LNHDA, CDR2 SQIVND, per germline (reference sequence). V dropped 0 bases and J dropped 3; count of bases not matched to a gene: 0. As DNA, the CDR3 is TGTGCCAGTAGTATAGAGGGACTAGCGGGCTACAATGAGCAGTTCTTC. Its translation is CASSIEGLAGYNEQFF.

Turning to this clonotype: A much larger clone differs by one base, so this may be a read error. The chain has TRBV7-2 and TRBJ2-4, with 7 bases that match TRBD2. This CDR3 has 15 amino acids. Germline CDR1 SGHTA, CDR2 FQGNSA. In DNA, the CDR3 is TGTGACAGCAGCCCCCCGACTAGCGCCAAAAACATTCAGTACTTC. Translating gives CDSSPPTSAKNIQYF. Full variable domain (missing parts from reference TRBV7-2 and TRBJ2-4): GAGVSQSPSNKVTEKGKDVELRCDPISGHTALYWYRQSLGQGLEFLIYFQGNSAPDKSGLPSDRFSAERTGGSVSTLTIQRTQQEDSAVYLCDSSPPTSAKNIQYFGAGTRLSVL.

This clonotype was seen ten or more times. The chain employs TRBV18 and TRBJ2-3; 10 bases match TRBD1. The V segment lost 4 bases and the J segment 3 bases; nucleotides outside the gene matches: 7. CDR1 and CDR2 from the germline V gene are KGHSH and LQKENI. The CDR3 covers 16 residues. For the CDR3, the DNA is TGTGCCAGCTCACTAGTGTCGGGACAGGGGACAGATACGCAGTATTTT. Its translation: CASSLVSGQGTDTQYF.

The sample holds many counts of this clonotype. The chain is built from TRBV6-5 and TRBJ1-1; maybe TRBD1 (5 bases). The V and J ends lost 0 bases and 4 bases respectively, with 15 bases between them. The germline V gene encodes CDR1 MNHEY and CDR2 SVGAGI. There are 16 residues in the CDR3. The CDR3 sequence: CASSYSQGGTPTEAFF. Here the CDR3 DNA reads TGTGCCAGCAGTTACTCCCAAGGCGGGACTCCCACTGAAGCTTTCTTT.

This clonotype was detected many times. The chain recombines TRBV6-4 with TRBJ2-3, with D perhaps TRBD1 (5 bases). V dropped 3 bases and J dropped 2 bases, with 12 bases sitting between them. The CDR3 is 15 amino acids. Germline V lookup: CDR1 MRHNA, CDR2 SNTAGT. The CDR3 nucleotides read TGTGCCAGCAGTGAGAGTGCCAGGGCCACAGATACGCAGTATTTT. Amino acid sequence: CASSESARATDTQYF.

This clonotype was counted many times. For the CDR3, the DNA is TGTGCCAGCAGCTTCGCAGGTAACGCCTACAATGAGCAGTTCTTC. It is translated as CASSFAGNAYNEQFF. The chain joins TRBV7-2 to TRBJ2-1; D gene unclear. This CDR3 has 15 amino acids. CDR1 is SGHTA, CDR2 FQGNSA, per germline. Trimming took off 3 bases at V and 2 bases at J, with 11 bases between the two ends.

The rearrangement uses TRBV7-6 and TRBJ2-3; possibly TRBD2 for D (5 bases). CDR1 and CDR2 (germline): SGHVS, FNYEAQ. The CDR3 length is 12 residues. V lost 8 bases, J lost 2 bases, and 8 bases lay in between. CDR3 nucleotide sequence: TGTGCCAGCGGCGGGTCCACAGATACGCAGTATTTT. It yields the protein CASGGSTDTQYF.

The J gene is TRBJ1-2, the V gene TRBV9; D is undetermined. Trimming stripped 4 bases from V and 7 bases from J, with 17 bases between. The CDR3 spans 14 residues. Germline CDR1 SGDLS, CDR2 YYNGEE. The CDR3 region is CASSPQAARFGYTF. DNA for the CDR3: TGTGCCAGCAGCCCCCAGGCAGCTCGTTTTGGCTACACCTTC.

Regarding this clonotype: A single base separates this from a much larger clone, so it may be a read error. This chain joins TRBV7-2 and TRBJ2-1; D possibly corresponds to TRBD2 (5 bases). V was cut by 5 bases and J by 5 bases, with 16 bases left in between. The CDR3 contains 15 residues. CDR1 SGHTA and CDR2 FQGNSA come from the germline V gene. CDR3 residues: CASSPTGIIHNEQFF. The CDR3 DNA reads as TGTGCCAGCAGCCCAACCGGGATTATTCACAATGAGCAGTTCTTC. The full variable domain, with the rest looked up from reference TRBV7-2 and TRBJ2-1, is GAGVSQSPSNKVTEKGKDVELRCDPISGHTALYWYRQSLGQGLEFLIYFQGNSAPDKSGLPSDRFSAERTGGSVSTLTIQRTQQEDSAVYLCASSPTGIIHNEQFFGPGTRLTVL.

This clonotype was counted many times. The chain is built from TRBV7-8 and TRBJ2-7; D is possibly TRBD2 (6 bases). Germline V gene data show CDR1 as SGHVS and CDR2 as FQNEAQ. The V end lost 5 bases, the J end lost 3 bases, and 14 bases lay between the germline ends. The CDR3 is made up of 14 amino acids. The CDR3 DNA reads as TGTGCCAGCAGCGAACTCGGGACTGGCTACGAGCAGTACTTC. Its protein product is CASSELGTGYEQYF.

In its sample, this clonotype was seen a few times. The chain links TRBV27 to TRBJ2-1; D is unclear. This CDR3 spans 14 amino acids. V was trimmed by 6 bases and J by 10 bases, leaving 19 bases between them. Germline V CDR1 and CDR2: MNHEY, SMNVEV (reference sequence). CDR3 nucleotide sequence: TGTGCCAGCAGCAGGAGCACGCCAGGTCGGGAGCAGTTCTTC. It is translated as CASSRSTPGREQFF.

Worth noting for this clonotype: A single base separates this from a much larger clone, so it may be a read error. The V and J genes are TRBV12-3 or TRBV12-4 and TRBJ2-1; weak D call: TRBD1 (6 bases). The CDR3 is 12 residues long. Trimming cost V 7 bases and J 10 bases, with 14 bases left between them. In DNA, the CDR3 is TGTGCCAGCACCCAGGGGCATGGCGAGCAGTTCTTC. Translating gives CASTQGHGEQFF.

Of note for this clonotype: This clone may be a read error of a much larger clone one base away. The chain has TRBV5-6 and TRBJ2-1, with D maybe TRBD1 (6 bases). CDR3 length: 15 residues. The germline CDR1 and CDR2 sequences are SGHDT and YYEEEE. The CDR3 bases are TGTGCCAGGAGCTTGGGGGCTTCCCCCCGAAATGAGCAGTTCTTC. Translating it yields CARSLGASPRNEQFF.

The CDR3, as DNA: TGCGCCAGCAGCTTATACAGCTTTCAAGAGACCCAGTACTTC. Its translation is CASSLYSFQETQYF. The V call is TRBV5-1, the J call TRBJ2-5, with D unresolved. Germline lookup yields CDR1 SGHRS and CDR2 YFSETQ. The CDR3 is 14 amino acids. Trimming took off 2 bases at V and 2 bases at J, with 10 bases between the two ends.